The 8 T cell receptor beta chains below all came from one sample that was sequenced in a study of T cell repertoires in cytomegalovirus infection. Which antigens these TCRs recognize remains unknown. TCRdb called the reads again in MiXCR, with one record for every CDR3 protein. The sample consists of 900,000 to 950,000 distinct CDR3 sequences, around a third of them appearing once. Here the sequenced sample was cultured CD8+ T cells from PBMCs, taken from culture after CMV antigen stimulation. The receptors come from a human donor in good health (CMV status not recorded). Some clones in this sample may be carry-over from other donors' samples.

For this clonotype: This CDR3 fails to terminate in the conserved phenylalanine or tryptophan, so it likely reflects a read error. V and J are TRBV5-1 and TRBJ1-2, with D uncertain. The germline CDR1 and CDR2 sequences are SGHRS and YFSETQ. This CDR3 has 15 amino acids. V was trimmed by 4 bases and J by 7 bases, leaving 20 bases between them. CDR3 loop: CASSRDIDYDAGYTI. CDR3 nucleotides: TGCGCCAGCAGCAGAGACATAGACTATGATGCTGGCTACACCATC.

This sequence joins TRBV6-5 and TRBJ2-1; TRBD1 matches 9 bases. The germline V gene encodes CDR1 MNHEY and CDR2 SVGAGI. Trimming removed 2 bases from V and 6 bases from J; junction bases left unmatched: 5. The CDR3 is 15 residues long. The CDR3 DNA reads TGTGCCAGCAGTTACACCCCGGGACAGGGCAATGAGCAGTTCTTC. Amino acid sequence: CASSYTPGQGNEQFF.

The chain couples TRBV12-3 or TRBV12-4 to TRBJ2-2; 9 nucleotides line up with TRBD1. V was clipped by 10 bases and J by 3 bases; unmatched bases: 12. This CDR3 spans 16 amino acids. CDR3 sequence (DNA): TGTGCCATAGTTGGTGGGGGACAGGGACACACCGGGGAGCTGTTTTTT. Translation gives CAIVGGGQGHTGELFF.

This clonotype appeared a few times. V gene TRBV20-1 combines with J gene TRBJ1-1, with 7 bases that match TRBD1. The CDR3 runs to 15 residues. CDR1 and CDR2 from the germline V gene are DFQATT and SNEGSKA (reference sequence). V lost 4 bases, J lost 1 base, and 9 bases stayed unmatched. This CDR3 reads CSANRRDRENTEAFF. The CDR3 DNA is TGCAGTGCTAACCGGAGGGACAGAGAGAACACTGAAGCTTTCTTT.

This chain uses TRBV2 with TRBJ1-4; D is ambiguous. Germline assignment: CDR1 SNHLY and CDR2 FYNNEI. The CDR3 is made up of 16 amino acids. Trimming cost V 5 bases and J 0 bases, with 13 bases left between them. The CDR3 coding sequence is TGTGCCAGCAGTAACCCTGACGGTCCAACTAATGAAAAACTGTTTTTT. The encoded protein is CASSNPDGPTNEKLFF. Looking up the rest from reference TRBV2 and TRBJ1-4 gives the full variable domain: EPEVTQTPSHQVTQMGQEVILRCVPISNHLYFYWYRQILGQKVEFLVSFYNNEISEKSEIFDDQFSVERPDGSNFTLKIRSTKLEDSAMYFCASSNPDGPTNEKLFFGSGTQLSVL.

The chain employs TRBV15 and TRBJ2-1; 9 nucleotides line up with TRBD1. Germline V gene lookup returns CDR1 LNHNV and CDR2 YYDKDF (reference sequence). After removal of 10 bases from V and 7 bases from J, the junction contained 5 bases not matched to a gene. CDR3 length equals 12 residues. CDR3 in DNA: TGTGCCATCCGGGACAGGGCAAATGAGCAGTTCTTC. Protein product: CAIRDRANEQFF.

This clonotype has more than one count but fewer than ten. The chain carries TRBV7-6 and TRBJ1-1, with 7 bases lining up with TRBD1. The CDR3 consists of 19 residues. The germline V gene encodes CDR1 SGHVS and CDR2 FNYEAQ. V shed 3 bases and J 0 bases; nucleotides not matched to a gene: 16. The CDR3 sequence is CASSLEQTGTVLMNTEAFF. The CDR3 DNA is TGTGCCAGCAGCTTGGAGCAAACGGGGACAGTCTTAATGAACACTGAAGCTTTCTTT.

This clonotype has just a few counts. This chain uses TRBV7-6 with TRBJ2-3; D is undetermined. The CDR3 consists of 15 residues. V was pared by 4 bases and J by 0 bases, with 11 bases between. The V gene's germline CDR1 is SGHVS and CDR2 FNYEAQ. CDR3: CASSYGPSSTDTQYF. The DNA for the CDR3 is TGTGCCAGCAGCTATGGACCCAGCAGCACAGATACGCAGTATTTT.